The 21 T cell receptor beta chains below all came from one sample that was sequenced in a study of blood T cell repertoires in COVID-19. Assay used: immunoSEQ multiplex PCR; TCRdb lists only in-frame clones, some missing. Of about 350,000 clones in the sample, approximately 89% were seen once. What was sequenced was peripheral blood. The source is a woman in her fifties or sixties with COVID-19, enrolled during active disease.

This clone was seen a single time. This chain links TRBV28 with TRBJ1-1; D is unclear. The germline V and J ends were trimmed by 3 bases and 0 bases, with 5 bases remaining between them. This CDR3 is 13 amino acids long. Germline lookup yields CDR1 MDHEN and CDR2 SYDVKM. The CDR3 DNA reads TGTGCCAGCAGTTTCTCTATGAACACTGAAGCTTTCTTT. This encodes CASSFSMNTEAFF. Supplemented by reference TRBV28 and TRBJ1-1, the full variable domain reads DVKVTQSSRYLVKRTGEKVFLECVQDMDHENMFWYRQDPGLGLRLIYFSYDVKMKEKGDIPEGYSVSREKKERFSLILESASTNQTSMYLCASSFSMNTEAFFGQGTRLTVV.

Here the CDR3 DNA reads TGTGCCAGCTCTCTTGACACTGAAGCTTTCTTT. Amino acids: CASSLDTEAFF. The chain links TRBV18 to TRBJ1-1; D remains unclear. The CDR3 is made up of 11 amino acids. The germline V gene encodes CDR1 KGHSH and CDR2 LQKENI. Deletions cut 6 bases from V and 3 bases from J, with 5 bases between.

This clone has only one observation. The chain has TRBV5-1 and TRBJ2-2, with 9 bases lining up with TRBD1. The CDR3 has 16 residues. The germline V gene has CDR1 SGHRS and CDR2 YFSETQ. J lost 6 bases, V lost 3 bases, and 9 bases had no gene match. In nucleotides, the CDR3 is TGCGCCAGCAGCTCGGAACAGGGGGCCGTACCCGGGGAGCTGTTTTTT. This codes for CASSSEQGAVPGELFF.

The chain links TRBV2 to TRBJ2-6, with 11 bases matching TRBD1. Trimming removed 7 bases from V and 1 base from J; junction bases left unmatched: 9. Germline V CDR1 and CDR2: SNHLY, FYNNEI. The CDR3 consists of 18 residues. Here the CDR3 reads CASKATGTGGSGANVLTF. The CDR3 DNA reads TGTGCCAGCAAAGCGACCGGGACAGGGGGGTCTGGGGCCAACGTCCTGACTTTC.

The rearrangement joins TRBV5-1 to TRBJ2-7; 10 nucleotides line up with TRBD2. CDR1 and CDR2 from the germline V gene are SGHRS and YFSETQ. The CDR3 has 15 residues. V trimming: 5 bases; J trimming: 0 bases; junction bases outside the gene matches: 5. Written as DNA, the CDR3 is TGCGCCAGCAGAATAGCGGGGGGAAACTCCTACGAGCAGTACTTC. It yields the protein CASRIAGGNSYEQYF.

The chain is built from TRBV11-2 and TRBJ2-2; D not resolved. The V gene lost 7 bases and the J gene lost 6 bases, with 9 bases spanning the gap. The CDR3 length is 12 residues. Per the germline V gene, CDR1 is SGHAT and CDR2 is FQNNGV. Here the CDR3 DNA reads TGTGCCAGCACCCTCCTCCCCGGGGAGCTGTTTTTT. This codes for CASTLLPGELFF.

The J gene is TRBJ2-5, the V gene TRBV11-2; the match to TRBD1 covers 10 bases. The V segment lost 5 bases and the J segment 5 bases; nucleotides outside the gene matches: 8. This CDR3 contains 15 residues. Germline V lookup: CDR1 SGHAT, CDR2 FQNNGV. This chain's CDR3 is CASSARQGARETQYF. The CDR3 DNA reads TGTGCCAGCAGCGCCCGACAGGGGGCAAGGGAGACCCAGTACTTC.

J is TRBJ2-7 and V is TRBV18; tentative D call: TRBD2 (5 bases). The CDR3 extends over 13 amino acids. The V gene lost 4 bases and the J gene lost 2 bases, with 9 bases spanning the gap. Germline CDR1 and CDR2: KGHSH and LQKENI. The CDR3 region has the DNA TGTGCCAGCTCACTCGACGGGACCTACGAGCAGTACTTC. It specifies CASSLDGTYEQYF.

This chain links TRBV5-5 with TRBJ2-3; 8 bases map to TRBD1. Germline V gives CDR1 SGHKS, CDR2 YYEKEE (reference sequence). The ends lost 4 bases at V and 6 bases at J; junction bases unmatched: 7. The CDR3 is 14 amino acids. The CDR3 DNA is TGTGCCAGCAGCATCCAGGGGGCGGGGGATACGCAGTATTTT. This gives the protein CASSIQGAGDTQYF. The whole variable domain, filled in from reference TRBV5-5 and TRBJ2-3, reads DAGVTQSPTHLIKTRGQQVTLRCSPISGHKSVSWYQQVLGQGPQFIFQYYEKEERGRGNFPDRFSARQFPNYSSELNVNALLLGDSALYLCASSIQGAGDTQYFGPGTRLTVL.

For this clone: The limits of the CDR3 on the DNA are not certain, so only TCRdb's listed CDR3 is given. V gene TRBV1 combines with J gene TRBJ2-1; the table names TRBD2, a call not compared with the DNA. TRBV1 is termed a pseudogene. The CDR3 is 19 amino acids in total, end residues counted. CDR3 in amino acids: CTSSQVGGGTLVSYNEQFF.

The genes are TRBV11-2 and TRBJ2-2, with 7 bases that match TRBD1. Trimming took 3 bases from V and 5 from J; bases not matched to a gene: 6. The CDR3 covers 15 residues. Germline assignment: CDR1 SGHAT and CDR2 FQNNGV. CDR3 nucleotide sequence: TGTGCCAGCAGCTTCAGACAGGGTGGTACCGGGGAGCTGTTTTTT. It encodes CASSFRQGGTGELFF.

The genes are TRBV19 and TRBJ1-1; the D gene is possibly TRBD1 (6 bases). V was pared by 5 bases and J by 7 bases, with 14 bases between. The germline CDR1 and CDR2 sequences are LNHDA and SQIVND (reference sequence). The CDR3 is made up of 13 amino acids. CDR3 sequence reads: CASSVDRWVEAFF. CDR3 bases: TGTGCCAGTAGTGTCGACAGGTGGGTTGAAGCTTTCTTT. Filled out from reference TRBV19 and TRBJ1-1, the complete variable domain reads DGGITQSPKYLFRKEGQNVTLSCEQNLNHDAMYWYRQDPGQGLRLIYYSQIVNDFQKGDIAEGYSVSREKKESFPLTVTSAQKNPTAFYLCASSVDRWVEAFFGQGTRLTVV.

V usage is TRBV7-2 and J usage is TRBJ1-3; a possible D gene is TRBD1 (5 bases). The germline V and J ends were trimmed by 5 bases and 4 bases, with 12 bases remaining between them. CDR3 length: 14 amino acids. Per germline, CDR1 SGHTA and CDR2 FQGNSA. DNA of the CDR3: TGTGCCAGCAGCCCCCAGGGTCCAGGAAACACCATATATTTT. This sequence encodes CASSPQGPGNTIYF.

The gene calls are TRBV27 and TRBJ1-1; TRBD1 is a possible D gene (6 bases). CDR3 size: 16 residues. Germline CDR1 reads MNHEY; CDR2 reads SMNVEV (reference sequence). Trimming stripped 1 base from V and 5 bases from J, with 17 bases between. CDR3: CASSLLGGGKVTEAFF. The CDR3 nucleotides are TGTGCCAGCAGTTTATTAGGTGGGGGCAAGGTAACTGAAGCTTTCTTT.

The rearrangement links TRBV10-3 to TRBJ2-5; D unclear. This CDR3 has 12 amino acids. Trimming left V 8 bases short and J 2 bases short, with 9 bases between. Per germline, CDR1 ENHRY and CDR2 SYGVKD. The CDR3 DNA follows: TGTGCCATCGGAGCAGAGCAAGAGACCCAGTACTTC. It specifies CAIGAEQETQYF.

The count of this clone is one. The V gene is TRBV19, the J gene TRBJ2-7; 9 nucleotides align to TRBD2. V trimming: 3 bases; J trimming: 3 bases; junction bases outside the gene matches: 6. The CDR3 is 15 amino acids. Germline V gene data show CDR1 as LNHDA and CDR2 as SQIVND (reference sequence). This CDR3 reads CASSIGGGAGYEQYF. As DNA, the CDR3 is TGTGCCAGTAGTATTGGCGGGGGGGCCGGCTACGAGCAGTACTTC.

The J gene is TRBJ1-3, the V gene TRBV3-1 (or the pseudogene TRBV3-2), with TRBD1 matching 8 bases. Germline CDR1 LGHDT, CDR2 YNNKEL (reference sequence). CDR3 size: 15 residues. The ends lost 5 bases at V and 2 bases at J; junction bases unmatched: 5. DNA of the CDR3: TGTGCCAGCAGCGTTACGACAGGGGCTGGAAACACCATATATTTT. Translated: CASSVTTGAGNTIYF.

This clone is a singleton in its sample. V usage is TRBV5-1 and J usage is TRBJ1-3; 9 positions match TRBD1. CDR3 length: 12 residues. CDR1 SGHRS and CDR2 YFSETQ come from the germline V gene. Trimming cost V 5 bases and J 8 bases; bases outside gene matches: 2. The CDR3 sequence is CASSWTGDTIYF. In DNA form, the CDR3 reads TGCGCCAGCAGTTGGACAGGGGACACCATATATTTT.

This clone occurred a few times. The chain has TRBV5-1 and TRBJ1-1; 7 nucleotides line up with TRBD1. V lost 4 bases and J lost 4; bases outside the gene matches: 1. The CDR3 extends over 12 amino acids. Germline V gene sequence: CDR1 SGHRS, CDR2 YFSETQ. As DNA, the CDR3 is TGCGCCAGCAGCGCAGGGGGCACTGAAGCTTTCTTT. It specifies CASSAGGTEAFF.

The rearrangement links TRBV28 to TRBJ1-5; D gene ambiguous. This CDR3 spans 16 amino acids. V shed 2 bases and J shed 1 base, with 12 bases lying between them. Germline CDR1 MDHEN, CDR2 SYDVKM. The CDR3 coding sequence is TGTGCCAGCAGTTTAGGGAGGAGATCAAGCAATCAGCCCCAGCATTTT. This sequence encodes CASSLGRRSSNQPQHF.

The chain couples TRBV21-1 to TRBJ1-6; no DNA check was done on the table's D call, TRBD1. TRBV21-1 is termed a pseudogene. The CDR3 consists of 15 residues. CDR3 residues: CASSTGTGKNSPLHF. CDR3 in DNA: TGTGCCAGCAGCACCGGGACAGGGAAGAATTCACCCCTCCACTTT.